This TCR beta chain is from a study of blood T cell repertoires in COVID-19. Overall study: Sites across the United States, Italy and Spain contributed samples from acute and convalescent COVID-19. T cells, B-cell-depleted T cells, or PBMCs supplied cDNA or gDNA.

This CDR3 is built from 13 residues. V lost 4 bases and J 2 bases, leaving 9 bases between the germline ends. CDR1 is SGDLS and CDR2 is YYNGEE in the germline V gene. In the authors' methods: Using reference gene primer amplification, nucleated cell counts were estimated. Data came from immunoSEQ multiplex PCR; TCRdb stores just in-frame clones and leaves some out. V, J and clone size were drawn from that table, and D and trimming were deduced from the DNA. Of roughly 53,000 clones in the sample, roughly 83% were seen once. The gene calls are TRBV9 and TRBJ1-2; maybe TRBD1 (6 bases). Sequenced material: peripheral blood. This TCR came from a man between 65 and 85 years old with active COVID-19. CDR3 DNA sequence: TGTGCCAGCAGCTTTACAGGGAACTATGGCTACACCTTC. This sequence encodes CASSFTGNYGYTF.